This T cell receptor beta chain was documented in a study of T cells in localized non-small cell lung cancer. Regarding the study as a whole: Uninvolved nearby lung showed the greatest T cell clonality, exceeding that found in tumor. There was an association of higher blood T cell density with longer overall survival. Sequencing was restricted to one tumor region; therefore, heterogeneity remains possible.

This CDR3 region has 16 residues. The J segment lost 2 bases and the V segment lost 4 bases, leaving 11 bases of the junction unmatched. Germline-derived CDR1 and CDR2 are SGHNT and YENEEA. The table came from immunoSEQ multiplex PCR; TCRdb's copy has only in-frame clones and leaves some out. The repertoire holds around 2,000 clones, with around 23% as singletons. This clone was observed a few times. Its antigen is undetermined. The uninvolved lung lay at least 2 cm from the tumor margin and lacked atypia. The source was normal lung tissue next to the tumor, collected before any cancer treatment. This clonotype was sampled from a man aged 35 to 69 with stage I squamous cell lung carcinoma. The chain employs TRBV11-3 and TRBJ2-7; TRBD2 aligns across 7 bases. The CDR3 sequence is CASSYEEAGTTYEQYF. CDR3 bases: TGTGCCAGCAGCTACGAAGAGGCCGGGACTACCTACGAGCAGTACTTC.